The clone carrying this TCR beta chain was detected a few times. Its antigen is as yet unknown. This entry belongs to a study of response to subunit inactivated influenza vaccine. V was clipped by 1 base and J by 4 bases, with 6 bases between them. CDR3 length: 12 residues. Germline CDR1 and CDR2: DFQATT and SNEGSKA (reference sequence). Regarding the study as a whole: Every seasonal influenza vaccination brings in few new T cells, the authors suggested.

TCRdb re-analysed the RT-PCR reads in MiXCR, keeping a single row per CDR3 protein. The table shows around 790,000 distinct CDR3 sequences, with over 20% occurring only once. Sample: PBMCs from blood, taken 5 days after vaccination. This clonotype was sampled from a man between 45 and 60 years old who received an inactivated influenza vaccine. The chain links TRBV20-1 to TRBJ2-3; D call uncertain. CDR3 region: CSARGPADTQYF. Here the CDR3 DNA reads TGCAGTGCTAGAGGACCGGCAGATACGCAGTATTTT.